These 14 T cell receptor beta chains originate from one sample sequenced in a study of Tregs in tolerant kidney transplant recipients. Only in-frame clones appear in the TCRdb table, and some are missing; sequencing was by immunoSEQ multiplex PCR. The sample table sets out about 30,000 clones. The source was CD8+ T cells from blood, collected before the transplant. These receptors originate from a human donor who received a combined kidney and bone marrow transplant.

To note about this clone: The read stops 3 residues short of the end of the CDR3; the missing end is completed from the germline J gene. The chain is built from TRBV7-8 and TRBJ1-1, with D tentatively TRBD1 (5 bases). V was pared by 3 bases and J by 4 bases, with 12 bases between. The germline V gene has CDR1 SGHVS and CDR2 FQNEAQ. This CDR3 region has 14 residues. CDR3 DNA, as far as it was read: TGTGCCAGCAGCTTGGGGGGAGCGGGCACTGAA. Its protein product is CASSLGGAGTE. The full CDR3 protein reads CASSLGGAGTEAFF.

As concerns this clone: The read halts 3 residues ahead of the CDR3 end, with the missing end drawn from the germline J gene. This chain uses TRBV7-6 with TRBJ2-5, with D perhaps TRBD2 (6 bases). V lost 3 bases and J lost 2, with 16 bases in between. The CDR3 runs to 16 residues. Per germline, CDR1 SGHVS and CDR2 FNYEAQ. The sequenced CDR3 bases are TGTGCCAGCAGCTTCTCCCCGAACGGGGGTCAAGAGACC. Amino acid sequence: CASSFSPNGGQET. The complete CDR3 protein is CASSFSPNGGQETQYF.

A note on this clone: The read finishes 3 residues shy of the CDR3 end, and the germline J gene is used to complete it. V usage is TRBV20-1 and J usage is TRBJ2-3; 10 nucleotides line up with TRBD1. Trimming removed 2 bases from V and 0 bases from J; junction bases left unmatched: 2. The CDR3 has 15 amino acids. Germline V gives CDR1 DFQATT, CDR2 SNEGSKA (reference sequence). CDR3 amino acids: CSARRQGASTDTQYF. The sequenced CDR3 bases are TGCAGTGCTAGAAGACAGGGGGCGAGCACAGATACG.

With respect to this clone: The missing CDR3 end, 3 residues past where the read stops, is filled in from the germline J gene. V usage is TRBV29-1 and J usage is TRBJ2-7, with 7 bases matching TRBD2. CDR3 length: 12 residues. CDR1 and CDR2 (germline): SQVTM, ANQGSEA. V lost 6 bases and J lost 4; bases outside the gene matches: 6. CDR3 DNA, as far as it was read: TGCAGCGTCGGGCGGGAGCAATACGAG. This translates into CSVGREQYE. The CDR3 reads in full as CSVGREQYEQYF.

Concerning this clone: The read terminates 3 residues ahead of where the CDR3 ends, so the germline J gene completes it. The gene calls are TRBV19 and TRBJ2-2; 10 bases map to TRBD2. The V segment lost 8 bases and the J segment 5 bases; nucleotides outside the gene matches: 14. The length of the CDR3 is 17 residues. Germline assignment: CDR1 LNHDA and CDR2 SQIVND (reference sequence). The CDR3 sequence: CASRESIAGGWTGELFF. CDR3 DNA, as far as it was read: TGTGCCAGTCGGGAATCTATAGCGGGAGGTTGGACCGGGGAG.

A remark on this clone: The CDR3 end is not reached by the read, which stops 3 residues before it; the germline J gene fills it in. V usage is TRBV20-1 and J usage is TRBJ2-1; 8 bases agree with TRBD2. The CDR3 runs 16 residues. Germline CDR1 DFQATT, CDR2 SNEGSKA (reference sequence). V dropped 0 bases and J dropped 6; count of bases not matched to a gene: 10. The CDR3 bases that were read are TGCAGTGCTAGAGATCGACGAGCGGGGGACATCAATGAG. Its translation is CSARDRRAGDINE. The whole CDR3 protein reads CSARDRRAGDINEQFF.

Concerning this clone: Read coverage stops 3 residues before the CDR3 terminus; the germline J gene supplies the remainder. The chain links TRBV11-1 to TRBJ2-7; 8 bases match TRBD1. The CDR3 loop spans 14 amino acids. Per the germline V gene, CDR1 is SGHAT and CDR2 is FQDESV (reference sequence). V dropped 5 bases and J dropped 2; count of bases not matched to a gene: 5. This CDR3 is CASSMTGETYEQYF. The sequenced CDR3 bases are TGTGCCAGCAGCATGACAGGGGAAACCTACGAG. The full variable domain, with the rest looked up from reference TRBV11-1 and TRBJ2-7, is EAEVAQSPRYKITEKSQAVAFWCDPISGHATLYWYRQILGQGPELLVQFQDESVVDDSQLPKDRFSAERLKGVDSTLKIQPAELGDSAMYLCASSMTGETYEQYFGPGTRLTVT.

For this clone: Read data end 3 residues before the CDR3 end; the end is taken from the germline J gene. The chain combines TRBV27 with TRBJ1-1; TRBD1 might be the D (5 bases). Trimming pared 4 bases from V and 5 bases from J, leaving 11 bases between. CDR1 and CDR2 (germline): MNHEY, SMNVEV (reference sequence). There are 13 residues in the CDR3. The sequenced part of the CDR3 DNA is TGTGCCAGCAGTTCCGGGGGGTGGACTGAA. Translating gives CASSSGGWTE. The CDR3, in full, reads CASSSGGWTEAFF.

The CDR3 protein is CASSITSGRGNEQFF. The CDR3 DNA, read in part, is TGTGCCAGTAGTATCACTAGCGGGAGAGGCAATGAG. The V call is TRBV19, the J call TRBJ2-1; 11 positions agree with TRBD2. The CDR3 goes on 3 residues after the read ends, and that part is filled in from the germline J gene. CDR1 is LNHDA, CDR2 SQIVND, per germline (reference sequence). The CDR3 contains 15 residues. V shed 3 bases, J shed 6 bases, and the junction held 4 bases outside the gene matches.

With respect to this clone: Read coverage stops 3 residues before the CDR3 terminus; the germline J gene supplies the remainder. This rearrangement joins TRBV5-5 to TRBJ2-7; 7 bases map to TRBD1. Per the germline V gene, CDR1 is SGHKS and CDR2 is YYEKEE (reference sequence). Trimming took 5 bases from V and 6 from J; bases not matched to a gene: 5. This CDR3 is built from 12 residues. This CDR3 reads CASRYTGVEQYF. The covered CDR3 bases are TGTGCCAGCAGGTACACAGGGGTCGAG.

The CDR3 spells CASSLQGNTEAFF. The part of the CDR3 DNA that was read is TGTGCCAGCAGCTTACAGGGAAACACTGAA. The gene calls are TRBV7-3 and TRBJ1-1, with D maybe TRBD1 (5 bases). Sequencing ends 3 residues short of the CDR3 end; the germline J gene provides the rest. Trimming cost V 2 bases and J 2 bases, with 6 bases left between them. CDR3 length: 13 residues. The V gene's germline CDR1 is SGHTA and CDR2 FQGTGA.

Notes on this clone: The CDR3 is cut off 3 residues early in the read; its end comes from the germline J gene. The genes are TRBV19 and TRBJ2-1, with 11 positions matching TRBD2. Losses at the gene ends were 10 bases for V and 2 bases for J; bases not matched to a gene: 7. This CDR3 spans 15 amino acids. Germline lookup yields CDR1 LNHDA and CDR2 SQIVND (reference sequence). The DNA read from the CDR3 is TGTGCCACCAACGGACTAGCGGGCCCCTACAATGAG. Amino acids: CATNGLAGPYNE. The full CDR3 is CATNGLAGPYNEQFF.

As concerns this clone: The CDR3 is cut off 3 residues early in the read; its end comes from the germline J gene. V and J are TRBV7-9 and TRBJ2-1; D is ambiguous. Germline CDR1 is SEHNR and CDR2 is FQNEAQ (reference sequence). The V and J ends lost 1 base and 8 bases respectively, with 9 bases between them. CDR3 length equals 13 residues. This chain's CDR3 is CASSLERWDEQFF. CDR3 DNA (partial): TGTGCCAGCAGCTTAGAGCGTTGGGATGAG.

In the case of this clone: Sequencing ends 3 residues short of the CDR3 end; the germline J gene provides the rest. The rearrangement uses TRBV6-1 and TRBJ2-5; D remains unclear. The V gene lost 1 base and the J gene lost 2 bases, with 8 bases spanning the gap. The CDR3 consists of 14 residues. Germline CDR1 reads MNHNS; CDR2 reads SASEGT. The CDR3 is CASSEGAYQETQYF. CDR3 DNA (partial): TGTGCCAGCAGTGAAGGGGCTTATCAAGAGACC.